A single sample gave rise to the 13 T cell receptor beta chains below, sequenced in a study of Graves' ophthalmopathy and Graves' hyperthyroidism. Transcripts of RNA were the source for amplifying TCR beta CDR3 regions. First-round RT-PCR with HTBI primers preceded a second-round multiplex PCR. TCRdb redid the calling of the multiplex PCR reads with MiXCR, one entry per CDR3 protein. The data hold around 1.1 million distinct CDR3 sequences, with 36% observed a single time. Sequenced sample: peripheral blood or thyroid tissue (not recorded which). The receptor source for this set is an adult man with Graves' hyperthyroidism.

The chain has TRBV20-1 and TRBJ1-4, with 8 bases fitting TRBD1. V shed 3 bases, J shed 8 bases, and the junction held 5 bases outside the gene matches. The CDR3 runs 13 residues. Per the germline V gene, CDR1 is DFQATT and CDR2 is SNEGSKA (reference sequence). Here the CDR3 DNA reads TGCAGTGCTAGGGGGACAGGCGGCGAAAAACTGTTTTTT. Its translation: CSARGTGGEKLFF.

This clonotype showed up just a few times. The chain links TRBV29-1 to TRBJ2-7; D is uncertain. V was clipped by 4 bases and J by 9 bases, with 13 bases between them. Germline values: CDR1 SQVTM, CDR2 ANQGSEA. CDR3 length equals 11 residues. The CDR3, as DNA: TGCAGCGTTGTTGGGGAAGATGGGCAGTACTTC. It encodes CSVVGEDGQYF.

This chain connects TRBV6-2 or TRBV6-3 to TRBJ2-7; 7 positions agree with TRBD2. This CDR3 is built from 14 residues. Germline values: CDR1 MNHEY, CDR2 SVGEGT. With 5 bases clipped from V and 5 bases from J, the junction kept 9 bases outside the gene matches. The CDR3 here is CASSLRQLADEQYF. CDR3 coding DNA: TGTGCCAGCAGTCTCCGACAGCTAGCGGACGAGCAGTACTTC.

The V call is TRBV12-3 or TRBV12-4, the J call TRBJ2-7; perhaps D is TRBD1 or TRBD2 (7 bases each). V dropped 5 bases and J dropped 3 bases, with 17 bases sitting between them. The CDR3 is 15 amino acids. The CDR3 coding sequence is TGTGCCAGCAGTCCAGGGGGTACTAGCGTCTACGAGCAGTACTTC. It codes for CASSPGGTSVYEQYF.

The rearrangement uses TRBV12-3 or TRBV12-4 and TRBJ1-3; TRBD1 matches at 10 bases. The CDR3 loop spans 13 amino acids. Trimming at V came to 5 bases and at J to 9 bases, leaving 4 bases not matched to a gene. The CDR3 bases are TGTGCCAGCAGTCCGGGACAGGGGTTCACCATATATTTT. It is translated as CASSPGQGFTIYF.

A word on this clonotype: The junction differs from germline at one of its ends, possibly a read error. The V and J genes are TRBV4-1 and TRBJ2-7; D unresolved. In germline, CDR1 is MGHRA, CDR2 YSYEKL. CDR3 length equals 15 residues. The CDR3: CAISQDRSETYEQYF. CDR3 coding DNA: TGCGCCATCAGCCAAGATCGGAGCGAAACCTACGAGCAGTACTTC.

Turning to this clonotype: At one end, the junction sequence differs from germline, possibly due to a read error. Here the CDR3 reads CASSPRQGPMTF. The CDR3 DNA sequence: TGTGCCAGCAGCCCCCGACAGGGGCCTATGACCTTT. This chain uses TRBV7-3 with TRBJ1-6; 8 bases agree with TRBD1. Germline loops: CDR1 SGHTA, CDR2 FQGTGA. The length of the CDR3 is 12 residues.

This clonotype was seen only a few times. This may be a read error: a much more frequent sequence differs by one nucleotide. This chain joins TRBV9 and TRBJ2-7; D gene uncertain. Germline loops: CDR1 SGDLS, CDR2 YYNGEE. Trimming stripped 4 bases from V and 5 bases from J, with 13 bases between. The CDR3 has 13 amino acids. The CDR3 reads CASSTRMDDEQYF. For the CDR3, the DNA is TGTGCCAGCAGCACCCGGATGGACGACGAGCAGTACTTC.

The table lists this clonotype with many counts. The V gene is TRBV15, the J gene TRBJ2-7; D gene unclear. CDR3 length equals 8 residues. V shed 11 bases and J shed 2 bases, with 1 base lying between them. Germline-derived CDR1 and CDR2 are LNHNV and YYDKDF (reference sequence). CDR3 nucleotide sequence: TGTGCCCCCTACGAGCAGTACTTC. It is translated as CAPYEQYF.

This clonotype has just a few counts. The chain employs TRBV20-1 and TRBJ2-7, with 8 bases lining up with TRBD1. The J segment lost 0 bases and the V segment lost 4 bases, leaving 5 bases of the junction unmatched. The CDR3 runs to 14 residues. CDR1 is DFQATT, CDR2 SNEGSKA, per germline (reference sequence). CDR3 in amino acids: CSATDRGYSYEQYF. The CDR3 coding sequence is TGCAGTGCTACTGACAGGGGCTACTCCTACGAGCAGTACTTC.

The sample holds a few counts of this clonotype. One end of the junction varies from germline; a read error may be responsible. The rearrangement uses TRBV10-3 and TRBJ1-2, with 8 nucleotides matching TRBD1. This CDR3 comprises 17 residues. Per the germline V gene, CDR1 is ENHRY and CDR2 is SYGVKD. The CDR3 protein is CASSTPGQEIANYGYTF. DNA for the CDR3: TGTGCCAGCAGTACCCCGGGACAGGAGATTGCTAACTATGGCTACACCTTC.

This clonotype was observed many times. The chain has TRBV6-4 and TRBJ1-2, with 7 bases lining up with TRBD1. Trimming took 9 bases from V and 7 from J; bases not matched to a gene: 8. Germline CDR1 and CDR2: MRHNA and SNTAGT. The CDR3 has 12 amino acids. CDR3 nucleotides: TGTGCCAGTCGACAGGGTTCCGGTGGCTACACCTTC. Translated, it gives CASRQGSGGYTF.

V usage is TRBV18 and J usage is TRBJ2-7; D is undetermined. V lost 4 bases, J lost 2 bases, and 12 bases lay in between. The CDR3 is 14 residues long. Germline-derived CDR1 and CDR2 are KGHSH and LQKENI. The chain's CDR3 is CASSLPGRAYEQYF. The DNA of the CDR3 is TGTGCCAGCTCACTCCCGGGTAGAGCCTACGAGCAGTACTTC.